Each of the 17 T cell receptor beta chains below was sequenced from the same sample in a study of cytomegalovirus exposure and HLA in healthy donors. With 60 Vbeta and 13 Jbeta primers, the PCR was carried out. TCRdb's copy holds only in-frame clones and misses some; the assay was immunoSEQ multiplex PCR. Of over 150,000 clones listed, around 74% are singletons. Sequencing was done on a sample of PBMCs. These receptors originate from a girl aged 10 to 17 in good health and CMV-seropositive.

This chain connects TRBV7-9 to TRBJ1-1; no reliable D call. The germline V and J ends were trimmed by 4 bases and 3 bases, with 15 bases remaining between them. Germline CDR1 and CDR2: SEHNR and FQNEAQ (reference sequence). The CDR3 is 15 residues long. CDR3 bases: TGTGCCAGCAGCTCCCTGGCCTTCGTCGACACTGAAGCTTTCTTT. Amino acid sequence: CASSSLAFVDTEAFF.

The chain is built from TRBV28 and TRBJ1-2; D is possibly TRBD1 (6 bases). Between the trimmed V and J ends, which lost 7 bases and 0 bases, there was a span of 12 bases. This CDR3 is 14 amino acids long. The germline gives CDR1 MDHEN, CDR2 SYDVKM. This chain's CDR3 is CASTLGHTNYGYTF. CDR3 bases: TGTGCCAGCACCTTGGGACACACTAACTATGGCTACACCTTC.

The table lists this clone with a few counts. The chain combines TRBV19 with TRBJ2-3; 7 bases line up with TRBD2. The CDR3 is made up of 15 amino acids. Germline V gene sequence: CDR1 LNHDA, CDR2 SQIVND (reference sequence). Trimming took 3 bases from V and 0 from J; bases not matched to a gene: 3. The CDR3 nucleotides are TGTGCCAGTAGTATCAGCGGGGTCAGCACAGATACGCAGTATTTT. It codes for CASSISGVSTDTQYF.

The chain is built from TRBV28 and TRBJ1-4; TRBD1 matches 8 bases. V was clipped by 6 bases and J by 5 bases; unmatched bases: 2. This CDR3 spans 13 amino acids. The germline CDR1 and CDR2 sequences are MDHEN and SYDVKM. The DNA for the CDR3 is TGTGCCAGCAGACGACAGGGGAATGAAAAACTGTTTTTT. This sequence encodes CASRRQGNEKLFF.

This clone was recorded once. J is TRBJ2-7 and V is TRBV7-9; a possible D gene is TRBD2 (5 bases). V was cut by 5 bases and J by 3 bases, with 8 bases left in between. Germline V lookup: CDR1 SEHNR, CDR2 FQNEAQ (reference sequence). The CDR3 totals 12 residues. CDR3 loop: CASSPDYYEQYF. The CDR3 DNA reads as TGTGCCAGCAGCCCCGACTACTACGAGCAGTACTTC.

As DNA, the CDR3 is TGTGCCAGCAGCCAACTTTCAGGGGTGAGCACAGATACGCAGTATTTT. It codes for CASSQLSGVSTDTQYF. The rearrangement links TRBV4-2 to TRBJ2-3; D may be TRBD1 (6 bases). This CDR3 is built from 16 residues. Germline V lookup: CDR1 LGHNA, CDR2 YNFKEQ. V lost 2 bases and J lost 0, with 12 bases in between.

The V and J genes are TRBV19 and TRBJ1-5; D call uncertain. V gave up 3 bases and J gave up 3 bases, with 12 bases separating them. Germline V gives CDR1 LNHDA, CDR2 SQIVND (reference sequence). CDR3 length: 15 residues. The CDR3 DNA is TGTGCCAGTAGTATCGAGGGTCGAATCAATCAGCCCCAGCATTTT. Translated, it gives CASSIEGRINQPQHF.

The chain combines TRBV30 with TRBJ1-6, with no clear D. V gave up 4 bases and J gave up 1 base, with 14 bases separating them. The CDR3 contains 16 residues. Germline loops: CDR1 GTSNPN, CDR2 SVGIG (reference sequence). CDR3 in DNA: TGTGCCTGGATGCGGATGAAGGCGTCCTATAATTCACCCCTCCACTTT. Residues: CAWMRMKASYNSPLHF. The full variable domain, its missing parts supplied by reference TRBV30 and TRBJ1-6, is SQTIHQWPATLVQPVGSPLSLECTVEGTSNPNLYWYRQAAGRGLQLLFYSVGIGQISSEVPQNLSASRPQDRQFILSSKKLLLSDSGFYLCAWMRMKASYNSPLHFGNGTRLTVT.

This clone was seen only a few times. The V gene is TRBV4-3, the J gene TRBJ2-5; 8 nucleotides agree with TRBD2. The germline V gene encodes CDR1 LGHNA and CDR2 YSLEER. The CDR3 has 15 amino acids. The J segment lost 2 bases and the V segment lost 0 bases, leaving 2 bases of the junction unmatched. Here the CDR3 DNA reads TGCGCCAGCAGCCAAGAACTAGCGGTACAAGAGACCCAGTACTTC. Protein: CASSQELAVQETQYF.

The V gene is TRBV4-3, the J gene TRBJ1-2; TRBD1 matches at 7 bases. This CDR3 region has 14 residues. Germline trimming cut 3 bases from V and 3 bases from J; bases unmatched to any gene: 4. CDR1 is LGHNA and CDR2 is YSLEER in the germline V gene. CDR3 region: CASSQDTGDYGYTF. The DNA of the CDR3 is TGCGCCAGCAGCCAGGATACAGGGGACTATGGCTACACCTTC.

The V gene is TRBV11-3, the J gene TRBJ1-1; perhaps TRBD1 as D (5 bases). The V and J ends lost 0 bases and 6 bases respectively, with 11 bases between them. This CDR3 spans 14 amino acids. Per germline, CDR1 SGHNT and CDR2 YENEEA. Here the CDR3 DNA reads TGTGCCAGCAGCTTAGATGGAGGGACCCCTGAAGCTTTCTTT. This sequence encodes CASSLDGGTPEAFF.

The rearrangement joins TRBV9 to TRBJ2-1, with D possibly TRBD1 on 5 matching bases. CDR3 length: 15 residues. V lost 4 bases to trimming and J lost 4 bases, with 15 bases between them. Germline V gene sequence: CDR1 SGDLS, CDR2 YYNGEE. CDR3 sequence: CASSPLPDSYNEQFF. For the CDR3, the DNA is TGTGCCAGCAGCCCCCTCCCCGACAGTTACAATGAGCAGTTCTTC.

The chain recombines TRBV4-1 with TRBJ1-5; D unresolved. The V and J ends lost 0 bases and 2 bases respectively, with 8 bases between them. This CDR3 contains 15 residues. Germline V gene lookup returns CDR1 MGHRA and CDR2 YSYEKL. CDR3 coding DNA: TGCGCCAGCAGCCAAGATCGCGAGGGCAATCAGCCCCAGCATTTT. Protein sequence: CASSQDREGNQPQHF.

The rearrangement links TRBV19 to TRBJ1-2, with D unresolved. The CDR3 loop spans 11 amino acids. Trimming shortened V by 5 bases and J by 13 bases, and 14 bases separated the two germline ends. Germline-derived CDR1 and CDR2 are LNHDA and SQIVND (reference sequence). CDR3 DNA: TGTGCCAGTAGTCCCGGGTCGCGCATCACCTTC. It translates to CASSPGSRITF.

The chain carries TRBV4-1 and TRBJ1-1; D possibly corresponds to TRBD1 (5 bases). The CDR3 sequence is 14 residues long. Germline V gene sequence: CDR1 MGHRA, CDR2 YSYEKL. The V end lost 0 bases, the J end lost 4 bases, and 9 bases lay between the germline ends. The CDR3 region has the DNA TGCGCCAGCAGCCAAGATCAGGGCGCCACTGAAGCTTTCTTT. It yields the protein CASSQDQGATEAFF.

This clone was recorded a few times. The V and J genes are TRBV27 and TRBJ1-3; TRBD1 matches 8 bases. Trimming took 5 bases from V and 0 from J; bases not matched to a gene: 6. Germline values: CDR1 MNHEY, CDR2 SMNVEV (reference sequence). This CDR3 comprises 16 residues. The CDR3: CASSGQGPYSGNTIYF. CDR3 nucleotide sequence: TGTGCCAGCAGTGGACAGGGACCCTACTCTGGAAACACCATATATTTT.

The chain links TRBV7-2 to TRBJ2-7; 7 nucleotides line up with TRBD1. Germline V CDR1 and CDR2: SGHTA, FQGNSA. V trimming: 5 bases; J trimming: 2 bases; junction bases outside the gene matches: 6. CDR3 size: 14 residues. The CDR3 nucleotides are TGTGCCAGCAGCCCGGAGGACAGGACCTACGAGCAGTACTTC. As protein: CASSPEDRTYEQYF.